The sample holds many counts of the clone carrying this T cell receptor beta chain. Its antigen remains unknown. The length of the CDR3 is 13 residues. From germline, CDR1 is SGHDN and CDR2 FVKESK. V was pared by 9 bases and J by 1 base, with 3 bases of the junction left unmatched. The library was built from approximately 400 ng RNA with molecular barcoded adaptors for alpha/delta and beta/gamma chains. Each CDR3 protein gets one entry after TCRdb re-called the reads with MiXCR. Of 45,000 to 55,000 distinct CDR3 sequences listed, roughly 12% were seen once; the top ten hold less than 15%. These data belong to a study of read filtering for tumor transcriptome and immune sequencing. Regarding the study as a whole: Single-read clonotypes: roughly 86% of IR-seq clonotypes (roughly 4% of reads), 65% to 75% of RNA-seq clonotypes (roughly 49% of reads). Without single-read clonotypes, shared clonotype proportions correlated more between IR-seq and RNA-seq.

The gene calls are TRBV14 and TRBJ2-1; 7 bases are a match to TRBD1. The sequence was obtained from a donor at least 40 years old with multiple myeloma. The sequencing sample was made of a population of CD138-negative cells sorted from bone marrow. For the CDR3, the DNA is TGTGCCAGTAGGGGACAGTCCTACAATGAGCAGTTCTTC. The encoded protein is CASRGQSYNEQFF.